This TCR beta chain was recovered during a study of CD8+ T cells in alopecia areata. Extracted RNA was reverse transcribed, and the resulting cDNA served as sequencing template. The table came from immunoSEQ multiplex PCR; TCRdb's copy has only in-frame clones and leaves some out. Of around 80,000 clones in the sample, just over 50% were seen once. CDR1 is MGHRA and CDR2 is YSYEKL in the germline V gene. Trimming took off 3 bases at V and 0 bases at J, with 6 bases between the two ends. The CDR3 loop spans 13 amino acids. Punch biopsies of lesional scalp, plus peripheral blood, were taken from alopecia areata patients. PBMC-derived CD4+ and CD8+ T cells were sorted. By sample fraction, this clone is medium-sized. Its target is unknown. Regarding the study as a whole: Higher clonality and more expanded CD8+ clones appeared in lesional than normal scalp. In patients, TCRs were shared less clearly than in mice, and HLA may possibly be involved.

The TCR sequence derives from a human donor with alopecia areata. The V gene is TRBV4-1, the J gene TRBJ2-7; D possibly matches TRBD1 or TRBD2 (5 bases each). Sequencing input: NKG2D-high CD8+ T cells sorted from blood. CDR3 sequence reads: CASSHGTSYEQYF. For the CDR3, the DNA is TGCGCCAGCAGCCACGGGACCTCCTACGAGCAGTACTTC.